The rows below give T cell receptor beta chains drawn from one sample of a study of T cell responses to AZD1222 COVID-19 vaccine. The repertoire was sequenced with immunoSEQ multiplex PCR; TCRdb's copy has only in-frame clones and lacks some. There are about 55,000 clones in the sample; about 85% occur only once, and less than 5% lies in the top ten. This specimen consisted of peripheral blood, obtained on day 0 of AZD1222 vaccination. The receptor source for this set is an adult in good health. Both conserved end residues are part of each CDR3. D genes are given only for firm matches. The size entry is marked missing in some rows and otherwise reads once, few, many or a size class.

TRBJ2-1,once,14,.,TRBV7-6,CASSQPASYNEQFF,TGTGCCAGCAGCCAACCCGCCTCCTACAATGAGCAGTTCTTC
TRBJ1-1,few,16,TRBD1,TRBV6-2/TRBV6-3,CASSSDRGRGNTEAFF,TGTGCCAGCAGTTCCGACAGGGGGCGCGGGAACACTGAAGCTTTCTTT
TRBJ2-7,.,13,.,TRBV9,CASSALGGYEQYF,TGTGCCAGCAGCGCCCTAGGGGGCTACGAGCAGTACTTC
TRBJ2-5,.,15,TRBD2,TRBV6-1,CASSETSGVKETQYF,TGTGCCAGCAGTGAGACTAGCGGGGTCAAAGAGACCCAGTACTTC
TRBJ1-2,.,16,.,TRBV3-1/TRBV3-2,CASSPRAGHLSYGYTF,TGTGCCAGCAGCCCAAGGGCGGGACACCTGTCCTATGGCTACACCTTC
TRBJ1-1,.,15,.,TRBV7-2,CASSLIQPYNTEAFF,TGTGCCAGCAGCTTAATACAGCCATATAACACTGAAGCTTTCTTT
TRBJ1-2,once,14,TRBD1,TRBV5-4,CASSLDRGNYGYTF,TGTGCCAGCAGCTTAGACAGGGGTAACTATGGCTACACCTTC
TRBJ2-7,.,15,.,TRBV18,CASSPPTGSGGEQYF,TGTGCCAGCTCACCACCGACCGGGAGTGGCGGGGAGCAGTACTTC
TRBJ2-7,.,15,TRBD2,TRBV28,CASSSRRGGNYEQYF,TGTGCCAGCAGTTCGCGACGGGGAGGGAACTACGAGCAGTACTTC
TRBJ2-7,once,19,.,TRBV7-5,CVRSPTSGGPPPSSYEQYF,TGTGTCAGAAGCCCAACTAGCGGGGGGCCCCCACCTTCATCCTACGAGCAGTACTTC
TRBJ2-5,.,11,.,TRBV20-1,CSARGPETQYF,TGCAGTGCTAGAGGGCCAGAGACCCAGTACTTC
TRBJ2-7,once,16,TRBD2,TRBV5-4,CASSPDPSGVSYEQYF,TGTGCCAGCAGCCCAGACCCCAGCGGGGTCTCCTACGAGCAGTACTTC
TRBJ1-4,.,13,TRBD1,TRBV28,CASRGGPNEKLFF,TGTGCCAGCAGAGGGGGCCCTAATGAAAAACTGTTTTTT
TRBJ2-5,.,13,.,TRBV29-1,CSVERQPQETQYF,TGCAGCGTTGAAAGACAGCCCCAAGAGACCCAGTACTTC
TRBJ2-2,.,16,TRBD2,TRBV5-1,CASSLVAGDVTGELFF,TGCGCCAGCAGCTTGGTAGCGGGGGACGTCACCGGGGAGCTGTTTTTT
TRBJ2-3,.,15,TRBD2,TRBV6-4,CASSTSGGITDTQYF,TGTGCCAGCAGTACCAGCGGGGGGATCACAGATACGCAGTATTTT